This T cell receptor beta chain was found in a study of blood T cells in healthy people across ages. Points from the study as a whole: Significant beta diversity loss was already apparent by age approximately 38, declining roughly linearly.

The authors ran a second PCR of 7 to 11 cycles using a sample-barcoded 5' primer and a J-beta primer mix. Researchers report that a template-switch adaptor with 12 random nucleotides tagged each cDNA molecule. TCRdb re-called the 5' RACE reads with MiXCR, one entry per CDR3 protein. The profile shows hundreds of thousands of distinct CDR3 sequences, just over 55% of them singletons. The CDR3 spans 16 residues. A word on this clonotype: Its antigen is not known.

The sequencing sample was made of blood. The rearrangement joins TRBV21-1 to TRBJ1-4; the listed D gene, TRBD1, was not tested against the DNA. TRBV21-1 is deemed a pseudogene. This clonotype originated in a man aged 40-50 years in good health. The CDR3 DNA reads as TGTGCCAGCAGCAACCCGGGGCCCCGGCATTATGAAAAACTGTTTTTT. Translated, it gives CASSNPGPRHYEKLFF.